This TCR beta chain was captured in a study of response to subunit inactivated influenza vaccine (dated by TCRdb to 2016 to 2018). The study in broad terms: The study used deep quantitative T cell receptor repertoire profiling to track responses to a trivalent subunit inactivated influenza vaccine. Overall study results and their limits: According to the authors, only a limited number of new T cells may be recruited by each seasonal influenza vaccination.

This clonotype has a handful of counts. Its antigen remains unidentified. A read error may account for a junction end that differs from germline. Receptor libraries were prepared by RT-PCR. The instrument given in TCRdb is Illumina HiSeq 2500. Through fastp at Q25 and MiXCR, TCRdb rebuilt clones from the public reads, retaining in-frame beta chains. Rows with one shared CDR3 protein collapse into an entry with the most common genes and DNA. The table for this sample lists 650,000 to 800,000 distinct CDR3 sequences; about 15% of them were counted only once. The ten largest clones represent 5.5% to 7% of the sample. Including the terminal cysteine and phenylalanine, the CDR3 comprises 11 residues. Of all the DNA, just the CDR3 is kept, 33 bases in frame from base 1. As encoded in the germline V gene (reference sequence), CDR1 is SSHAT while CDR2 is FNYEAQ.

The sequence was obtained from a middle-aged man who received an inactivated influenza vaccine. Donor details come from another sample of the same person, matched by shared clones. The chain was built from TRBV7-7 and TRBJ2-5, and possibly TRBD2, on 5 matching bases. The source material was PBMCs from blood, sampled 14 days before vaccination. The DNA is TGTGCTAGCAGCTCCGAGGGGACCCAGTACTTC. Translation gives CASSSEGTQYF.